The clone carrying this T cell receptor (beta chain) has just a few counts. Its matching antigen is unknown. These data are taken from a study of T cell repertoires in cytomegalovirus infection. As for the study in general: Shared public TCR beta signatures pointed to both CMV infection and a matching HLA type.

Each CDR3 protein is one row after TCRdb ran MiXCR on the reads. The table shows fewer than 85,000 distinct CDR3 sequences, with more than 3% occurring only once. V dropped 5 bases and J dropped 1 base, with 17 bases sitting between them. The CDR3 sequence is 16 residues long. Germline V gene sequence: CDR1 SGHTA, CDR2 FQGNSA. Whole-study findings and limits: What dominated the ex vivo response were HLA-C-restricted CMV-specific TCR beta clonotypes.

The chain uses TRBV7-2 and TRBJ2-5, with D perhaps matching TRBD1 or TRBD2 (5 bases each). The sequence derives from a human donor in good health (CMV status not recorded). Some clones in this sample may be carry-over from other donors' samples. Sequenced sample: PBMCs. The CDR3 DNA sequence: TGTGCCAGCAGCACAGCCGGGACCCAGCTCCAAGAGACCCAGTACTTC. It codes for CASSTAGTQLQETQYF.